This entry features one T cell receptor beta chain sequence. No antigen is known for it. The CDR3 runs to 14 residues. After removal of 5 bases from V and 5 bases from J, the junction contained 5 bases not matched to a gene. The data are from a study of T-cell reconstitution after alpha-beta-depleted transplantation in children. Library preparation (for TCRbeta) was performed with unique molecular identifiers. In TCRdb, the PCR reads were re-called with MiXCR into one record per CDR3 protein. The table lists hundreds of thousands of distinct CDR3 sequences, roughly 16% of them singletons. Study-level points and caveats: From newly produced T cells came most of the T-cell counts and diversity one year after transplant. Elevated TCRbeta diversity at day 60 was traced, in some patients, to surviving recipient T cells and thymic progenitors. Reportedly, alpha-beta T cells present about two months post-transplant originated from several hundred expanded clones of graft origin.

The chain employs TRBV12-3 or TRBV12-4 and TRBJ2-7; 11 bases line up with TRBD2. The source was PBMCs, mostly from graft donor cells, collected 360 days after TCRalphabeta/CD19-depleted stem cell transplant. The clonotype originates from a male patient aged 2-9 years who had a stem cell transplant for acute lymphoblastic leukemia, so the T cells may come from the graft donor. CDR3 residues: CASSTGTSGDEQYF. In DNA form, the CDR3 reads TGTGCCAGCAGTACCGGGACTAGCGGCGACGAGCAGTACTTC.